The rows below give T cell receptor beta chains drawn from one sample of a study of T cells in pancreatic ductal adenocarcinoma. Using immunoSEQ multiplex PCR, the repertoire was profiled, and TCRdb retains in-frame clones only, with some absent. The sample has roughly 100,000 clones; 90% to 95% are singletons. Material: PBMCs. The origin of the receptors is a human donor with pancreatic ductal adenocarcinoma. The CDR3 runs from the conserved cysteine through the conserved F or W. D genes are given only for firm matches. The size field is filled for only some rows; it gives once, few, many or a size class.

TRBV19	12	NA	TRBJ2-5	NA	CASNRLQETQYF	TGTGCCAGTAATAGATTACAAGAGACCCAGTACTTC
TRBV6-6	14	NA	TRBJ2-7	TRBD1	CASRYDRDSNEQYF	TGTGCCAGCAGATACGACAGGGACAGTAACGAGCAGTACTTC
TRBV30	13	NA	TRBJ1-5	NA	CAWDSGSNQPQHF	TGTGCCTGGGACTCAGGGAGCAATCAGCCCCAGCATTTT
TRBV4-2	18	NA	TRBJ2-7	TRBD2	CASSQDPLLAREVYEQYF	TGTGCCAGCAGCCAAGATCCCCTCCTAGCGCGGGAGGTATACGAGCAGTACTTC
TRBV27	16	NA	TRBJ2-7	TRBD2	CASSPSLAGGIHEQYF	TGTGCCAGCAGTCCCTCATTAGCGGGAGGAATCCACGAGCAGTACTTC
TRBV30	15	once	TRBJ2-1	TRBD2	CAWSELAGGYNEQFF	TGTGCCTGGAGTGAGCTAGCGGGAGGGTACAATGAGCAGTTCTTC
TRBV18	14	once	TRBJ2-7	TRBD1	CASSLGTGAYEQYF	TGTGCCAGCTCACTGGGGACAGGGGCCTACGAGCAGTACTTC
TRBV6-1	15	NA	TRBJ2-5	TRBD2	CASSVSGSGKETQYF	TGTGCCAGCAGTGTTAGCGGGAGTGGTAAAGAGACCCAGTACTTC
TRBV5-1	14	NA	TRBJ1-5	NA	CASSLAGGNQPQHF	TGCGCCAGCAGCTTGGCCGGGGGAAATCAGCCCCAGCATTTT
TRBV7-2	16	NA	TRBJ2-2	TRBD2	CASSLRLAGDTGELFF	TGTGCCAGCAGCTTAAGACTAGCGGGAGACACCGGGGAGCTGTTTTTT
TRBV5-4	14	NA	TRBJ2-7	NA	CASSSGGDINEQYF	TGTGCCAGCAGCTCTGGAGGGGATATCAACGAGCAGTACTTC
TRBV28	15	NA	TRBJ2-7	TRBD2	CASSSYHSGSHEQYF	TGTGCCAGCAGTTCGTATCATAGCGGGAGTCATGAGCAGTACTTC
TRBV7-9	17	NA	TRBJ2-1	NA	CASSTGASYSYYNEQFF	TGTGCCAGCAGCACCGGAGCTAGTTATAGTTACTACAATGAGCAGTTCTTC
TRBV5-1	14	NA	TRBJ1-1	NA	CASSLGRVRTEAFF	TGCGCCAGCAGCTTGGGTCGGGTTCGCACTGAAGCTTTCTTT
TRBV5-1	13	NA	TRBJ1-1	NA	CASSLEQGTEAFF	TGCGCCAGCAGCTTGGAACAGGGAACTGAAGCTTTCTTT
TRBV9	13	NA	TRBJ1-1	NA	CASSVAGGMEAFF	TGTGCCAGCAGCGTAGCTGGGGGGATGGAAGCTTTCTTT
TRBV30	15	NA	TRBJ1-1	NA	CAWIHSGAGRAEAFF	TGTGCCTGGATACATAGCGGGGCTGGGAGGGCTGAAGCTTTCTTT
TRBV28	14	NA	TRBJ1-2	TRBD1	CASSSQGVNYGYTF	TGTGCCAGCAGTTCCCAGGGGGTTAATTATGGCTACACCTTC
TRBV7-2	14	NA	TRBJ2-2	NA	CASSSPIRGGELFF	TGTGCCAGCAGCTCGCCTATAAGGGGCGGGGAGCTGTTTTTT
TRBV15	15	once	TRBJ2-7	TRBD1	CATSRDRQGGYEQYF	TGTGCCACCAGCAGAGATCGACAGGGCGGTTACGAGCAGTACTTC
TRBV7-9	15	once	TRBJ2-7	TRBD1	CASSYERTGGLEQYF	TGTGCCAGCAGCTACGAGAGGACAGGGGGCCTCGAGCAGTACTTC
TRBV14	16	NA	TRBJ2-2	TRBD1	CASSQLDRGYTGELFF	TGTGCCAGCAGCCAATTGGACAGGGGATACACCGGGGAGCTGTTTTTT
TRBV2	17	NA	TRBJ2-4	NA	CASSERGVRLAKNIQYF	TGTGCCAGCAGTGAAAGGGGCGTTAGATTAGCCAAAAACATTCAGTACTTC
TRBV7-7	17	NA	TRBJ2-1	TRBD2	CASSPVAGASSYNEQFF	TGTGCCAGCAGCCCCGTAGCGGGAGCCTCCTCCTACAATGAGCAGTTCTTC
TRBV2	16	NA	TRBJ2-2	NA	CASSEAGRGSTGELFF	TGTGCCAGCAGTGAAGCTGGCAGGGGCAGCACCGGGGAGCTGTTTTTT